This TCR beta chain was recovered during a study of blood T cell repertoires in COVID-19. Clones were sequenced by immunoSEQ multiplex PCR, and TCRdb holds only the in-frame ones, with some missing. This table has approximately 200,000 clones, 70% to 80% appearing once. Germline V gene lookup returns CDR1 MNHEY and CDR2 SMNVEV (reference sequence). This CDR3 has 14 residues. Trimming removed 3 bases from V and 5 bases from J; junction bases left unmatched: 6. The V call is TRBV27, the J call TRBJ2-7; 8 bases are a match to TRBD1. Sequenced input: peripheral blood. This clonotype was sampled from a middle-aged woman with COVID-19, enrolled during active disease. CDR3 coding DNA: TGTGCCAGCAGTTTTCAGGGGGCTGTCCACGAGCAGTACTTC. It is translated as CASSFQGAVHEQYF.